One sample yielded the 20 T cell receptor beta chains listed below, sequenced in a study of CD8 T cells in Susac syndrome. Random hexamers were used to reverse transcribe the RNA input (about 0.5 to 1 ug). Using its own MiXCR run on the immunoSEQ multiplex PCR reads, TCRdb lists one record per CDR3 protein. The table lists 100,000 or so distinct CDR3 sequences, around 90% of them singletons. Sequencing was done on a sample of CD4+ T cells from PBMCs. The receptors were gathered from a human donor in good health.

V and J are TRBV5-1 and TRBJ2-2, with D unclear. The CDR3 spans 14 residues. CDR1 and CDR2 (germline): SGHRS, YFSETQ. V was cut by 5 bases and J by 2 bases, with 10 bases left in between. The CDR3 spells CASSVTPNTGELFF. CDR3 bases: TGCGCCAGCAGTGTGACTCCTAACACCGGGGAGCTGTTTTTT.

This clonotype was counted once. The rearrangement joins TRBV20-1 to TRBJ1-2, with a weak D call TRBD1 (5 bases). Germline V gene data show CDR1 as DFQATT and CDR2 as SNEGSKA (reference sequence). Trimming shortened V by 4 bases and J by 8 bases, and 11 bases separated the two germline ends. CDR3 length: 11 amino acids. The CDR3 DNA follows: TGCAGTGCTACGGGGACTCGAGGCTACACCTTC. Residues: CSATGTRGYTF.

The chain carries TRBV7-9 and TRBJ2-3; D uncertain. The germline V gene encodes CDR1 SEHNR and CDR2 FQNEAQ (reference sequence). V gave up 4 bases and J gave up 1 base, with 12 bases separating them. The CDR3 spans 15 residues. The CDR3 DNA reads TGTGCCAGCAGCTCCGCCACGGGCGGCACAGATACGCAGTATTTT. Encoded protein: CASSSATGGTDTQYF.

The CDR3 nucleotides read TGCGCCAGCAGCCGGACTAGCGGGGGGTACGAGCAGTACTTC. It translates to CASSRTSGGYEQYF. The chain carries TRBV4-3 and TRBJ2-7, with 14 bases fitting TRBD2. The CDR3 runs to 14 residues. Germline lookup yields CDR1 LGHNA and CDR2 YSLEER. The V segment lost 4 bases and the J segment 4 bases; nucleotides outside the gene matches: 0.

The V and J genes are TRBV4-3 and TRBJ1-6, with a tentative D call TRBD1 (5 bases). CDR3 size: 15 residues. V was pared by 0 bases and J by 8 bases, with 11 bases between. CDR1 is LGHNA, CDR2 YSLEER, per germline. CDR3 residues: CASSQERGSDSPLHF. The CDR3 region has the DNA TGCGCCAGCAGCCAAGAGCGGGGGAGCGATTCACCCCTCCACTTT.

V usage is TRBV10-3 and J usage is TRBJ1-3; D possibly corresponds to TRBD1 (5 bases). The CDR3 loop spans 13 amino acids. Looked up from germline, CDR1 is ENHRY and CDR2 is SYGVKD. Trimming pared 7 bases from V and 4 bases from J, leaving 11 bases between. The CDR3 coding sequence is TGTGCCATCACCCCCCGGGACGGAAACACCATATATTTT. This codes for CAITPRDGNTIYF.

The chain carries TRBV7-3 and TRBJ2-5; the D is unclear. Looked up from germline, CDR1 is SGHTA and CDR2 is FQGTGA. This CDR3 contains 17 residues. V gave up 5 bases and J gave up 3 bases, with 22 bases separating them. The chain's CDR3 is CASSLNTVAGWKETQYF. CDR3 sequence (DNA): TGTGCCAGCAGCCTTAACACCGTCGCTGGGTGGAAAGAGACCCAGTACTTC.

This clonotype appeared a few times. The chain recombines TRBV7-3 with TRBJ2-3, with TRBD2 matching 9 bases. CDR1 is SGHTA and CDR2 is FQGTGA in the germline V gene. J gave up 0 bases and V 2 bases, and 3 bases lay outside the gene matches. The CDR3 spans 16 residues. The CDR3 region is CASSLRLAGSTDTQYF. The CDR3 coding sequence is TGTGCCAGCAGCTTACGGCTAGCGGGAAGCACAGATACGCAGTATTTT.

This chain connects TRBV14 to TRBJ2-7; 8 bases match TRBD1. Germline trimming cut 4 bases from V and 2 bases from J; bases unmatched to any gene: 7. Germline V lookup: CDR1 SGHDN, CDR2 FVKESK. This CDR3 spans 15 amino acids. CDR3 sequence reads: CASSLTETGAYEQYF. The CDR3, as DNA: TGTGCCAGCAGCCTTACTGAGACAGGGGCCTACGAGCAGTACTTC.

The chain joins TRBV7-6 to TRBJ1-1, with D possibly matching TRBD1 (5 bases). Trimming shortened V by 5 bases and J by 1 base, and 14 bases separated the two germline ends. Germline values: CDR1 SGHVS, CDR2 FNYEAQ. The CDR3 is made up of 15 amino acids. CDR3 nucleotides: TGTGCCAGCAGCGCTGGGGGACGGACGAACACTGAAGCTTTCTTT. It yields the protein CASSAGGRTNTEAFF.

A few counts support this clonotype. CDR3 amino acids: CASSPRVTGELFF. In DNA form, the CDR3 reads TGTGCCAGCAGCCCCCGAGTCACCGGGGAGCTGTTTTTT. V is TRBV7-8 and J is TRBJ2-2; D call uncertain. V gave up 5 bases and J gave up 4 bases, with 8 bases separating them. This CDR3 comprises 13 residues. The V gene's germline CDR1 is SGHVS and CDR2 FQNEAQ.

The V gene is TRBV18, the J gene TRBJ2-1; 14 bases agree with TRBD2. Germline V lookup: CDR1 KGHSH, CDR2 LQKENI. V gave up 4 bases and J gave up 1 base; unmatched junction bases: 9. This CDR3 spans 19 amino acids. The CDR3 sequence is CASSQGLAGAPTSYNEQFF. The CDR3 DNA sequence: TGTGCCAGCTCACAGGGACTAGCGGGAGCCCCGACTTCCTACAATGAGCAGTTCTTC.

Here the CDR3 reads CASSLGRRADEQYF. CDR3 bases: TGTGCCAGCAGCCTTGGTAGGCGTGCCGACGAGCAGTACTTC. This chain connects TRBV13 to TRBJ2-7, with D unresolved. V was shortened by 5 bases and J by 5 bases, with 16 bases between the two germline ends. The CDR3 is made up of 14 amino acids. Germline CDR1 PRHDT, CDR2 FYEKMQ (reference sequence).

This rearrangement joins TRBV29-1 to TRBJ2-3, with D perhaps assigned TRBD1 or TRBD2 (6 bases each). The V gene lost 6 bases and the J gene lost 6 bases, with 19 bases spanning the gap. The CDR3 covers 14 residues. Germline assignment: CDR1 SQVTM and CDR2 ANQGSEA. CDR3: CSVTQGPGADTQYF. In DNA form, the CDR3 reads TGCAGCGTCACGCAGGGCCCGGGGGCGGATACGCAGTATTTT.

The chain links TRBV5-6 to TRBJ2-1, with TRBD2 matching 8 bases. With V trimmed by 4 bases and J by 3 bases, 6 bases remained unmatched. The length of the CDR3 is 15 residues. The V gene's germline CDR1 is SGHDT and CDR2 YYEEEE. The CDR3 here is CASSRGGTLYNEQFF. The DNA of the CDR3 is TGTGCCAGCAGCCGGGGGGGGACACTCTACAATGAGCAGTTCTTC.

The chain employs TRBV4-3 and TRBJ1-4; the D is unclear. This CDR3 has 17 amino acids. Trimming left V 0 bases short and J 2 bases short, with 13 bases between. Germline CDR1 reads LGHNA; CDR2 reads YSLEER. CDR3 sequence reads: CASSQDVYDNTNEKLFF. CDR3 coding DNA: TGCGCCAGCAGCCAAGATGTTTACGACAACACTAATGAAAAACTGTTTTTT.

The chain links TRBV12-3 or TRBV12-4 to TRBJ2-3, with 7 bases that match TRBD1. With V trimmed by 0 bases and J by 4 bases, 1 base remained unmatched. The CDR3 covers 14 residues. DNA of the CDR3: TGTGCCAGCAGTTTAGCAGGGGGCGCAGATACGCAGTATTTT. Its protein product is CASSLAGGADTQYF.

The V and J genes are TRBV12-3 or TRBV12-4 and TRBJ1-1, with D hard to call. The CDR3 spans 11 residues. Trimming shortened V by 3 bases and J by 11 bases, and 10 bases separated the two germline ends. This chain's CDR3 is CASSFIGVAFF. DNA for the CDR3: TGTGCCAGCAGTTTTATCGGGGTTGCTTTCTTT.

The chain has TRBV7-6 and TRBJ2-1, with D possibly being TRBD1 or TRBD2 (5 bases each). The CDR3 length is 13 residues. Trimming left V 0 bases short and J 9 bases short, with 9 bases between. Germline V lookup: CDR1 SGHVS, CDR2 FNYEAQ. The chain's CDR3 is CASSLAEGIEQFF. The CDR3 DNA reads as TGTGCCAGCAGCTTAGCTGAGGGGATTGAGCAGTTCTTC.

The J gene is TRBJ1-4, the V gene TRBV7-9, with D uncertain. The ends were cut back, 7 bases at V and 2 bases at J, with 8 bases in the middle. Germline values: CDR1 SEHNR, CDR2 FQNEAQ (reference sequence). The CDR3 extends over 13 amino acids. The CDR3 nucleotides read TGTGCCAGCATTAAGGCGACTAATGAAAAACTGTTTTTT. It codes for CASIKATNEKLFF. Full variable domain (missing parts from reference TRBV7-9 and TRBJ1-4): DTGVSQNPRHKITKRGQNVTFRCDPISEHNRLYWYRQTLGQGPEFLTYFQNEAQLEKSRLLSDRFSAERPKGSFSTLEIQRTEQGDSAMYLCASIKATNEKLFFGSGTQLSVL.